Below, 8 T cell receptor beta chains from the same sample are listed, as sequenced in a study of a mutant IDH1 vaccine in newly diagnosed glioma. Clones were sequenced by immunoSEQ multiplex PCR, and TCRdb holds only the in-frame ones, with some missing. The sample lists about 34,000 clones, about 86% occurring once. As for time point: week 47, end of study. Topical imiquimod was applied with each vaccine dose, which held 300 ug of mutant IDH1 20-mer peptide. These receptors have no identified antigens. Material: PBMCs, obtained from a glioma patient whose treatment included an IDH1 peptide vaccine. These receptors were taken from a woman aged 25 to 39 with glioma.

The rearrangement joins TRBV9 to TRBJ2-3; TRBD2 matches 11 bases. Looked up from germline, CDR1 is SGDLS and CDR2 is YYNGEE. Trimming removed 3 bases from V and 2 bases from J; junction bases left unmatched: 8. The length of the CDR3 is 17 residues. This CDR3 reads CASSGIAGGLDTDTQYF. The CDR3 nucleotides read TGTGCCAGCAGCGGGATAGCGGGGGGGCTTGACACAGATACGCAGTATTTT.

The chain is built from TRBV4-3 and TRBJ2-2; tentatively, D is TRBD1 or TRBD2 (5 bases each). The CDR3 sequence is 17 residues long. Germline CDR1 is LGHNA and CDR2 is YSLEER. The V end was cut by 4 bases, the J end by 2 bases, with 17 bases between. In nucleotides, the CDR3 is TGCGCCAGCAGCCCAAGAGGTAGTGGGGGTAACACCGGGGAGCTGTTTTTT. Translation gives CASSPRGSGGNTGELFF.

The J gene is TRBJ1-5, the V gene TRBV7-2; D possibly corresponds to TRBD1 (5 bases). Trimming cost V 8 bases and J 2 bases, with 13 bases left between them. Germline lookup yields CDR1 SGHTA and CDR2 FQGNSA. The CDR3 spans 14 residues. The CDR3 protein is CASEVGGGNQPQHF. In DNA, the CDR3 is TGTGCCAGCGAAGTGGGGGGTGGCAATCAGCCCCAGCATTTT.

The chain has TRBV5-1 and TRBJ1-5; unclear D gene. The CDR3 contains 13 residues. Deletions cut 2 bases from V and 0 bases from J, with 3 bases between. The germline V gene encodes CDR1 SGHRS and CDR2 YFSETQ. In nucleotides, the CDR3 is TGCGCCAGCAGCTTCGGTAGCAATCAGCCCCAGCATTTT. As protein: CASSFGSNQPQHF. The whole variable domain, filled in from reference TRBV5-1 and TRBJ1-5, reads KAGVTQTPRYLIKTRGQQVTLSCSPISGHRSVSWYQQTPGQGLQFLFEYFSETQRNKGNFPGRFSGRQFSNSRSEMNVSTLELGDSALYLCASSFGSNQPQHFGDGTRLSIL.

As for this clone: One junction end does not reproduce the germline sequence, and a read error may be involved. The V gene is TRBV13, the J gene TRBJ2-2; weak D call: TRBD1 (6 bases). The germline V gene has CDR1 PRHDT and CDR2 FYEKMQ (reference sequence). CDR3 length: 13 amino acids. The CDR3 region has the DNA TGTGCCAGCAACTTACAGGGCACCGGGGAGCTGTTTTTT. Translated: CASNLQGTGELFF.

V and J are TRBV5-4 and TRBJ2-3; 9 positions match TRBD1. The CDR3 is made up of 13 amino acids. CDR1 and CDR2 from the germline V gene are SGHNT and YYREEE (reference sequence). J was trimmed by 1 base and V by 8 bases; bases with no gene match: 2. The chain's CDR3 is CASRTGGTDTQYF. For the CDR3, the DNA is TGTGCCAGTAGGACAGGGGGCACAGATACGCAGTATTTT.

The J gene is TRBJ1-3, the V gene TRBV2, with a tentative D call TRBD1 (6 bases). This CDR3 is built from 16 residues. Germline V gene data show CDR1 as SNHLY and CDR2 as FYNNEI. V dropped 4 bases and J dropped 2 bases, with 15 bases sitting between them. Written as DNA, the CDR3 is TGTGCCAGCAGTGGTCGATACGGGACACCTGGAAACACCATATATTTT. Translating gives CASSGRYGTPGNTIYF.

This chain links TRBV6-1 with TRBJ1-2; no definite D call. The V end lost 3 bases, the J end lost 5 bases, and 19 bases lay between the germline ends. This CDR3 is 16 amino acids long. The V gene's germline CDR1 is MNHNS and CDR2 SASEGT. As DNA, the CDR3 is TGTGCCAGCAGTGAGTCCGGGGAAGGTCGTTTTTATGGCTACACCTTC. Translating gives CASSESGEGRFYGYTF.